Here is one TCR beta chain with its context. This record comes from a study of blood T cell repertoires in COVID-19. Turning to the study itself: Donors in the United States, Italy and Spain gave samples during acute or convalescent COVID-19.

TCRdb's table, derived via immunoSEQ multiplex PCR, lists solely in-frame clones and lacks some. Of 250,000 to 350,000 clones in the sample, 65% to 85% were seen once. Sequencing input: peripheral blood. This TCR was sampled from a woman aged 45 to 65 with acute or convalescent COVID-19.

DNA of the CDR3: TGCGCCAGCAGCCAAGATGGTCGGGGATATGAGCAGTTCTTC. Translation gives CASSQDGRGYEQFF. This chain connects TRBV4-3 to TRBJ2-1, with TRBD2 as a possible D gene (5 bases). Germline values: CDR1 LGHNA, CDR2 YSLEER. The germline V and J ends were trimmed by 0 bases and 8 bases, with 11 bases remaining between them. This CDR3 region has 14 residues.